This T cell receptor (beta chain) was sequenced in a study of blood T cell repertoires in COVID-19. At the level of the study: Donors in the United States, Italy and Spain gave samples during acute or convalescent COVID-19. T cells, B-cell-depleted T cells, or PBMCs supplied cDNA or gDNA.

Original data processing: Amplified reference gene primers provided the basis for estimating nucleated cell counts. TCRdb's copy holds only in-frame clones and misses some; the assay was immunoSEQ multiplex PCR. V and J calls and clone size come straight from that table; D and trimming were deduced from the DNA. The sample carries roughly 74,000 clones, around nine tenths recorded once. The CDR3 totals 12 residues. V was shortened by 6 bases and J by 5 bases, with 10 bases between the two germline ends. Looked up from germline, CDR1 is ENHRY and CDR2 is SYGVKD. The receptor was isolated from a woman at least 80 years old with active or convalescent COVID-19. Sequenced material: peripheral blood. J is TRBJ2-5 and V is TRBV10-3; D might be TRBD1 (5 bases). Here the CDR3 reads CAIRGQDETQYF. The CDR3 DNA is TGTGCCATCAGGGGGCAGGATGAGACCCAGTACTTC.